The present entry profiles one T cell receptor beta chain with its context. Authors' methods: It was from reference gene primer amplification that nucleated cell counts were estimated. TCRdb keeps only in-frame clones here, not all; method: immunoSEQ multiplex PCR. V, J and clone size are those of that table, while D and trimming were read from the DNA. The table records fewer than 450,000 clones, more than 70% of them present only once. Looked up from germline, CDR1 is SEHNR and CDR2 is FQNEAQ (reference sequence). CDR3 length: 13 residues. V was cut by 5 bases and J by 2 bases, with 10 bases left in between. It was during active infection that Seattle patients were enrolled and then longitudinally followed. This sample stems from a study of blood T cell repertoires in COVID-19. Study-level information: Samples representing acute and convalescent COVID-19 were sourced from the United States, Italy and Spain. In each case, the material was cDNA or gDNA derived from T cells, B-cell-depleted T cells, or PBMCs.

This clonotype was sampled from a woman in her fifties or sixties with COVID-19, enrolled during active disease. Sequenced material: peripheral blood. The V and J genes are TRBV7-9 and TRBJ2-7; TRBD2 is a possible D gene (6 bases). The CDR3 here is CASSGRTTYEQYF. Written as DNA, the CDR3 is TGTGCCAGCAGCGGACGGACTACCTACGAGCAGTACTTC. The complete variable domain, with remaining parts taken from reference TRBV7-9 and TRBJ2-7, reads DTGVSQNPRHKITKRGQNVTFRCDPISEHNRLYWYRQTLGQGPEFLTYFQNEAQLEKSRLLSDRFSAERPKGSFSTLEIQRTEQGDSAMYLCASSGRTTYEQYFGPGTRLTVT.